This T cell receptor beta chain is drawn from a study of T cell repertoires in cytomegalovirus infection (dated by TCRdb to the late 2010s). For the study in its entirety: The peptide stimulations were aimed at well-studied HLA-B-restricted epitopes as well as recently identified HLA-C-restricted CMV epitopes, whose presentation resists viral immunomodulation. Because public TCR beta signatures pointed to carriage of CMV infection together with the matching HLA type, the HLA type of each donor mattered for the analysis.

The meaning of the sample's treatment or condition label: in vitro stimulation with specific CMV peptide epitopes to enrich CMV-specific T cells. Here is what the overall study found, with its caveats: In both this cohort and an independent roughly 400-donor cohort, the cumulative frequency of public TCR beta family members distinguished carriers of CMV infection plus the relevant HLA type. The ex vivo response was dominated by HLA-C-restricted CMV-specific TCR beta clonotypes, and the single most frequent clonotype in two of eight donors was supplied by these HLA-C-restricted clonotypes.

In regard to this clonotype: Its specific antigen is unknown. No base-level quality is on record; no much larger clone is a single base apart.

Including the terminal cysteine and phenylalanine, the CDR3 comprises 17 residues. The sequence is cut down to CDR3 DNA, 51 bases in frame from base 1. From the germline V gene, CDR1 is LGHNA and CDR2 is YNFKEQ. Trimming removed 4 bases from V and 0 bases from J; the gene matches leave 4 bases unexplained. Instrument on record: Illumina HiSeq 1500. TCRdb reanalyzed the raw reads on its own, using fastp at Q25 for trimming and MiXCR for clone calling, and kept in-frame beta chains. Rows are unified per CDR3 protein, each entry keeping the most common DNA and genes. The sample yields approximately 220,000 distinct CDR3 sequences; around 35% were counted once. The ten most abundant clones make up 59% of the sample.

This clonotype was obtained from a human donor in good health (CMV status not recorded). Some clones in this sample may be carry-over from other donors' samples. This material consisted of CD8+ T cells from cultured PBMCs, taken from culture after CMV antigen stimulation. Recombination linked TRBV4-2 to TRBJ2-5, and 14 junction bases match TRBD2. The nucleotides read TGTGCCAGCAGCCTGGGACTAGCGGGAGAGTACCAAGAGACCCAGTACTTC. Its translation is CASSLGLAGEYQETQYF.